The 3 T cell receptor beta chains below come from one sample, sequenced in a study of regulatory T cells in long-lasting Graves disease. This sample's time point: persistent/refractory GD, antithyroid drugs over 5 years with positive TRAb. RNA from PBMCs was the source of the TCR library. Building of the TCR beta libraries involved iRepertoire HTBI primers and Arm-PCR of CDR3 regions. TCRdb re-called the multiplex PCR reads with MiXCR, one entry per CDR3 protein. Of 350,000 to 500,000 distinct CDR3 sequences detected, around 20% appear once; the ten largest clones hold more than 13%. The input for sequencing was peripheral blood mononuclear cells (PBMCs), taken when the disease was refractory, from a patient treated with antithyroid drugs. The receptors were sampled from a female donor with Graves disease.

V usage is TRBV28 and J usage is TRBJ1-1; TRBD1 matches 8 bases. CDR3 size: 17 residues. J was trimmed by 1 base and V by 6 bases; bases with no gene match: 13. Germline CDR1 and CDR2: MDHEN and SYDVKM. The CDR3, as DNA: TGTGCCAGCAGCTTAACATGGGGACAGGCTGGGAACACTGAAGCTTTCTTT. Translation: CASSLTWGQAGNTEAFF.

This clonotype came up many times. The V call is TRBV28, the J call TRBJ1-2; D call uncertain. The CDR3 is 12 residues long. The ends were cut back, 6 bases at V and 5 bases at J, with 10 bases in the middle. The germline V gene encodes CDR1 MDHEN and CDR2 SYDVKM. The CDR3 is CASSPAGYGYTF. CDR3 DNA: TGTGCCAGCAGCCCGGCCGGTTATGGCTACACCTTC.

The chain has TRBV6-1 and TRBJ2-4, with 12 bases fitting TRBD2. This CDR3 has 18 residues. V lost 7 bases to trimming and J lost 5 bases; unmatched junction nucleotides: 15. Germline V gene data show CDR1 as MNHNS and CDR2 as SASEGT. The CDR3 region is CASTILAGGPITENIQYF. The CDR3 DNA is TGTGCCAGCACTATTCTAGCGGGAGGGCCGATTACCGAAAACATTCAGTACTTC.